This TCR beta chain emerged from a study of graft-versus-host responses after intestinal transplantation. Study context: Recipients uniformly received anti-thymocyte globulin induction, followed by tacrolimus and steroids for approximately 3 years.

Findings of the study overall: Among recipient marrow samples, GvH clones were found; some appeared first in ileum or blood.

On this clone itself: What it recognizes is unknown.

The germline V gene encodes CDR1 SGDLS and CDR2 YYNGEE. The V segment lost 2 bases and the J segment 2 bases; nucleotides outside the gene matches: 6. This CDR3 contains 16 residues. Here immunoSEQ multiplex PCR was the method, and the copy in TCRdb shows in-frame clones only, minus some. This sample has tens of thousands of clones; over 80% occur once, and the top ten carry roughly 0.72%. The receptor was derived from a human patient who received an intestinal transplant, so some T cells may come from the graft donor. This specimen consisted of PBMCs, obtained 98 days after intestinal transplantation. J is TRBJ2-1 and V is TRBV9; 8 nucleotides match TRBD2. The CDR3 spells CASSVHAGGTYNEQFF. CDR3 bases: TGTGCCAGCAGCGTTCATGCGGGAGGTACCTACAATGAGCAGTTCTTC.